The source of this TCR beta chain is a study of T cells in Graves' hyperthyroidism and ophthalmopathy. Study in general: Peripheral blood was acquired at first diagnosis, ahead of any therapy whatsoever.

V shed 0 bases and J shed 7 bases, with 13 bases lying between them. This CDR3 comprises 15 residues. CDR1 and CDR2 (germline): LGHNA, YNFKEQ. At least ten counts were recorded for this clonotype. With a duration under 2 months, the hyperthyroidism was newly diagnosed in patients aged 18 to 65. The diagnoses drew upon clinical symptoms, serum thyroxine and TRAb, thyroid ultrasound and orbital computed tomography. Authors of the study amplified TCR beta CDR3 regions from RNA transcripts. HTBI primers were the set used in a first-round RT-PCR of the TCR CDR3. TCRdb re-called the multiplex PCR reads with MiXCR, one entry per CDR3 protein. In the table there are some 300,000 distinct CDR3 sequences, roughly an eighth of which are singletons.

The clonotype originates from a woman in her thirties or forties with Graves' hyperthyroidism. The sequencing sample was made of blood. The chain recombines TRBV4-2 with TRBJ2-1, with D perhaps matching TRBD2 (6 bases). CDR3 amino acids: CASSQDPQRGNEQFF. The CDR3 region has the DNA TGTGCCAGCAGCCAAGATCCCCAACGGGGGAATGAGCAGTTCTTC.